These T cell receptor beta chains were read from a single sample in a study of CXCR3-negative and CXCR3-positive naive CD8 T cells. TCRdb processed the 5' RACE reads again and assigns one entry to each CDR3 protein, with no DNA. The listing contains roughly 7,000 distinct CDR3 sequences. The sequenced sample consisted of naive CXCR3+ CD8+ T cells from blood. The receptors were gathered from a human donor in good health. Some clones in this sample may be carry-over from other donors' samples. CDR3s include the opening cysteine and the closing phenylalanine or tryptophan. Fields, in order: J gene, CDR3 length, clone size, V gene, CDR3 protein. Clone size is not always given. Where it is, it says once, few, many or a class for expanded clones.

TRBJ1-2 | 17 | - | TRBV5-1 | CASSFDPWAQLNYGYTF
TRBJ2-7 | 14 | - | TRBV10-3 | CAISDMAGGYEQYF
TRBJ2-7 | 16 | medium-sized | TRBV9 | CASSVALAGGLYEQYF
TRBJ2-6 | 16 | medium-sized | TRBV14 | CASSQDWGSGANVLTF
TRBJ2-7 | 16 | medium-sized | TRBV21-1 | CARGPAGDQSSYEQYF
TRBJ2-5 | 17 | - | TRBV7-7 | CASSPQLSGGEEETQYF
TRBJ2-3 | 15 | medium-sized | TRBV7-8 | CASPGDFASTDTQYF
TRBJ2-7 | 15 | medium-sized | TRBV12-3/TRBV12-4 | CASSLFSGSGYEQYF
TRBJ1-1 | 12 | - | TRBV25-1 | CASNSLNTEAFF
TRBJ2-2 | 19 | medium-sized | TRBV21-1 | CASGQPFGPSPLHTGELFF
TRBJ1-2 | 14 | - | TRBV13 | CASSLGRVVYGYTF
TRBJ2-7 | 12 | - | TRBV20-1 | CSGGAGLLEQYF
TRBJ1-5 | 13 | - | TRBV10-3 | CAISDEGVQPQHF
TRBJ1-6 | 15 | - | TRBV10-1 | CASSERQGVRSPLHF
TRBJ2-1 | 16 | medium-sized | TRBV29-1 | CSVEGRQAGGYNEQFF
TRBJ1-1 | 15 | medium-sized | TRBV3-1 | CASSQETGGKDEAFF
TRBJ1-1 | 15 | - | TRBV14 | CASSRDRVGDTEAFF
TRBJ1-2 | 13 | medium-sized | TRBV29-1 | CSVPRQGLDGYTF
TRBJ2-7 | 15 | - | TRBV12-3/TRBV12-4 | CASSLRGPGLSEQYF
TRBJ2-2 | 14 | - | TRBV7-6 | CASSLVRNTGELFF
TRBJ2-7 | 12 | medium-sized | TRBV29-1 | CSVTVSVHEQYF
TRBJ2-3 | 15 | - | TRBV5-1 | CASSLVQSSTDTQYF
TRBJ2-4 | 15 | - | TRBV7-9 | CASSSPADRVDIQYF
TRBJ2-5 | 14 | - | TRBV15 | CATSEKELSGTQYF
TRBJ1-3 | 16 | - | TRBV12-3/TRBV12-4 | CASSLREEPPGNTIYF
TRBJ1-6 | 15 | - | TRBV9 | CASSAWAGANSPLHF
TRBJ2-7 | 12 | - | TRBV19 | CASSGGAYEQYF
TRBJ2-1 | 14 | - | TRBV4-3 | CASSQGLGGNEQFF
TRBJ2-6 | 17 | - | TRBV29-1 | CSVEARDRGSGANVLTF
TRBJ2-7 | 13 | medium-sized | TRBV28 | CASSSPLTYEQYF
TRBJ1-1 | 13 | - | TRBV7-3 | CASSLEANTEAFF
TRBJ1-2 | 14 | - | TRBV21-1 | CASSKRGNRNGYTF
TRBJ2-7 | 15 | medium-sized | TRBV29-1 | CSVEDQSAGGYEQYF
TRBJ2-7 | 13 | - | TRBV5-6 | CASSLDRAHEQYF
TRBJ2-3 | 14 | medium-sized | TRBV29-1 | CSSAGRGGTDTQYF
TRBJ2-1 | 13 | - | TRBV21-1 | CASKGLAGDEQFF
TRBJ2-1 | 17 | - | TRBV7-9 | CASSPGTGGASYNEQFF
TRBJ2-3 | 15 | - | TRBV7-8 | CASSFRGSDTDTQYF
TRBJ2-3 | 15 | - | TRBV5-1 | CASSRLAGHTDTQYF
TRBJ2-7 | 16 | medium-sized | TRBV11-2 | CASSLVEASAIYEQYF
TRBJ2-7 | 14 | - | TRBV28 | CASSPGTGAYEQYF
TRBJ1-1 | 11 | - | TRBV7-8 | CASAGNTEAFF
TRBJ2-7 | 14 | medium-sized | TRBV29-1 | CSVEFAGGFYEQYF
TRBJ2-7 | 13 | - | TRBV11-2 | CASSPWTGYEQYF
TRBJ2-7 | 12 | - | TRBV11-2 | CASSPPAYEQYF
TRBJ1-1 | 14 | - | TRBV20-1 | CSAPNFGADTEAFF
TRBJ2-3 | 16 | - | TRBV7-8 | CASSLLYSGQTDTQYF
TRBJ2-1 | 14 | - | TRBV5-1 | CASSLARGGDEQFF
TRBJ2-1 | 12 | medium-sized | TRBV29-1 | CSVAQGFNEQFF
TRBJ2-1 | 15 | - | TRBV29-1 | CSALDLARGYNEQFF
TRBJ2-5 | 14 | medium-sized | TRBV15 | CATSRGTGQETQYF
TRBJ2-4 | 14 | - | TRBV29-1 | CSVGDSGGPDIQYF
TRBJ1-1 | 14 | - | TRBV5-8 | CASNPRGRRTEAFF
TRBJ2-3 | 18 | - | TRBV6-2/TRBV6-3 | CASRTWTSGGETSDTQYF
TRBJ1-1 | 11 | - | TRBV7-9 | CASGLGTEAFF